Below, 22 T cell receptor beta chains from the same sample are listed, as sequenced in a study of T-cell memory formation after mild COVID-19. TCRdb reanalysed the 5' RACE reads using MiXCR and keeps one entry per CDR3 protein. The table includes 470,000 or so distinct CDR3 sequences, about 20% detected once. Sequenced sample: PBMCs or a T cell subset sorted from them (not recorded which). The receptors derive from a man younger than 35 who had mild COVID-19 (a few samples of this study predate the infection). Cell type and time point are not known.

The chain has TRBV7-2 and TRBJ1-5, with D perhaps matching TRBD1 (5 bases). V was pared by 0 bases and J by 11 bases, with 14 bases between. Looked up from germline, CDR1 is SGHTA and CDR2 is FQGNSA. The CDR3 spans 14 residues. The CDR3 region has the DNA TGTGCCAGCAGCTTAGCTGAGGGGCCCCGTGCCCAGCATTTT. Translation: CASSLAEGPRAQHF.

This clonotype was counted between two and nine times. This chain joins TRBV25-1 and TRBJ2-2; tentatively, D is TRBD2 (6 bases). Germline CDR1 reads MGHDK; CDR2 reads SYGVNS. The CDR3 totals 15 residues. Trimming took 1 base from V and 6 from J, leaving 12 bases between them. The CDR3 reads CASSEWNAGSGELFF. For the CDR3, the DNA is TGTGCCAGCAGTGAATGGAACGCGGGGTCCGGGGAGCTGTTTTTT.

This clonotype occurred a few times. The rearrangement links TRBV29-1 to TRBJ1-1, with TRBD1 matching over 7 bases. Germline trimming cut 0 bases from V and 10 bases from J; bases unmatched to any gene: 5. This CDR3 contains 12 residues. CDR1 SQVTM and CDR2 ANQGSEA come from the germline V gene. The CDR3: CSVEDDRARAFF. The DNA for the CDR3 is TGCAGCGTTGAAGATGACAGGGCAAGAGCTTTCTTT.

This clonotype has just a few counts. This sequence joins TRBV19 and TRBJ1-6; D is unresolved. Germline CDR1 and CDR2: LNHDA and SQIVND (reference sequence). The V gene lost 7 bases and the J gene lost 0 bases, with 13 bases spanning the gap. This CDR3 is 16 amino acids long. The CDR3 sequence is CASTSRGSSYNSPLHF. The CDR3 coding sequence is TGTGCCAGTACGTCCAGAGGCAGCTCCTATAATTCACCCCTCCACTTT.

V and J are TRBV12-3 or TRBV12-4 and TRBJ2-7; D tentatively fits TRBD1 or TRBD2 (5 bases each). V shed 7 bases and J shed 4 bases, with 17 bases lying between them. The CDR3 is made up of 14 amino acids. CDR3 protein: CASTSPGAGYEQYF. Written as DNA, the CDR3 is TGTGCCAGCACCAGCCCCGGGGCAGGGTACGAGCAGTACTTC.

The genes are TRBV20-1 and TRBJ2-3; 9 bases are a match to TRBD2. Germline loops: CDR1 DFQATT, CDR2 SNEGSKA (reference sequence). With 2 bases clipped from V and 4 bases from J, the junction kept 4 bases outside the gene matches. The length of the CDR3 is 14 residues. The CDR3 sequence: CSARLVAGADTQYF. The CDR3 DNA reads as TGCAGTGCTAGATTGGTAGCGGGGGCAGATACGCAGTATTTT.

The V and J genes are TRBV10-2 and TRBJ2-2, with 8 bases fitting TRBD2. Germline CDR1 and CDR2: WSHSY and SAAADI. V lost 6 bases to trimming and J lost 7 bases; unmatched junction nucleotides: 7. The CDR3 is made up of 14 amino acids. For the CDR3, the DNA is TGCGCCAGCAGGCCGGGACTAGTAGGCGGGGAGCTGTTTTTT. Translated, it gives CASRPGLVGGELFF.

This clonotype was observed a few times. The gene calls are TRBV12-3 or TRBV12-4 and TRBJ1-1; D gene ambiguous. V was shortened by 3 bases and J by 9 bases, with 8 bases between the two germline ends. The CDR3 is made up of 11 amino acids. CDR3 sequence reads: CASSFRQKAFF. As DNA, the CDR3 is TGTGCCAGCAGTTTTAGGCAGAAAGCTTTCTTT.

The chain carries TRBV29-1 and TRBJ2-1; TRBD1 matches at 12 bases. CDR3 length: 13 amino acids. The germline V gene has CDR1 SQVTM and CDR2 ANQGSEA. J lost 10 bases, V lost 4 bases, and 5 bases had no gene match. CDR3 loop: CSVAGTGGGEQFF. CDR3 bases: TGCAGCGTTGCCGGGACAGGGGGCGGAGAGCAGTTCTTC.

V is TRBV6-2 or TRBV6-3 and J is TRBJ2-3; TRBD1 matches at 9 bases. Germline-derived CDR1 and CDR2 are MNHEY and SVGEGT. CDR3 length: 20 amino acids. J lost 4 bases, V lost 2 bases, and 19 bases had no gene match. The CDR3 DNA reads TGTGCCAGCAGTTACACGCCGGGACAGGGAGGACTAGGTGGTTCAGATACGCAGTATTTT. Translating gives CASSYTPGQGGLGGSDTQYF.

This clonotype was counted many times. J is TRBJ2-7 and V is TRBV6-6; no clear D gene. V was trimmed by 8 bases and J by 5 bases, leaving 16 bases between them. From germline, CDR1 is MNHNY and CDR2 SVGAGI (reference sequence). The CDR3 is made up of 13 amino acids. As DNA, the CDR3 is TGTGCCAGCCGTTCAGAGTATTTCGACGAGCAGTACGTC. This gives the protein CASRSEYFDEQYV.

The gene calls are TRBV28 and TRBJ2-1, with D maybe TRBD2 (7 bases). This CDR3 region has 15 residues. The germline V and J ends were trimmed by 10 bases and 7 bases, with 23 bases remaining between them. CDR1 is MDHEN and CDR2 is SYDVKM in the germline V gene. The chain's CDR3 is CATLGGDRRLNEQFF. As DNA, the CDR3 is TGTGCCACCCTAGGGGGGGACCGGCGACTAAATGAGCAGTTCTTC.

CDR3 amino acids: CASSERWAGYGYTF. CDR3 sequence (DNA): TGTGCCAGCAGCGAGAGGTGGGCTGGCTATGGCTACACCTTC. The V call is TRBV9, the J call TRBJ1-2; D gene unclear. With 3 bases removed from V and 4 bases from J, the gap between germline ends came to 13 bases. Germline CDR1 is SGDLS and CDR2 is YYNGEE. The length of the CDR3 is 14 residues.

This clonotype has a handful of counts. This chain uses TRBV10-3 with TRBJ2-3; 8 bases match TRBD2. V was clipped by 4 bases and J by 10 bases; unmatched bases: 13. The germline gives CDR1 ENHRY, CDR2 SYGVKD. CDR3 length equals 15 residues. The CDR3 DNA follows: TGTGCCATCAGTGCCAGCGGGGGCCCGTACGTCTCGCAGTATTTT. Translation gives CAISASGGPYVSQYF.

This clonotype was counted between two and nine times. This sequence joins TRBV4-3 and TRBJ2-1; 7 bases align to TRBD2. Germline-derived CDR1 and CDR2 are LGHNA and YSLEER. The CDR3 is 16 residues long. Unmatched junction bases numbered 13, after V lost 4 bases and J lost 7 bases. The CDR3: CASSRGGASRVNEQFF. The CDR3 DNA reads as TGCGCCAGCAGCCGGGGAGGGGCTAGCAGGGTGAATGAGCAGTTCTTC.

The CDR3 protein is CASSTDRVPYYGYTF. The CDR3 region has the DNA TGTGCCAGTAGTACAGACAGGGTACCGTACTATGGCTACACCTTC. The rearrangement links TRBV19 to TRBJ1-2, with TRBD1 matching over 7 bases. Per germline, CDR1 LNHDA and CDR2 SQIVND (reference sequence). The CDR3 covers 15 residues. The ends lost 4 bases at V and 3 bases at J; junction bases unmatched: 8.

This chain connects TRBV28 to TRBJ2-7; 8 bases line up with TRBD1. J gave up 2 bases and V 10 bases, and 4 bases lay outside the gene matches. CDR3 length equals 12 residues. Per the germline V gene, CDR1 is MDHEN and CDR2 is SYDVKM. CDR3 bases: TGTGCCACACAGACAGGGGCCTACGAGCAGTACGTC. Its translation: CATQTGAYEQYV.

Ten or more counts support this clonotype. At one end, the junction sequence differs from germline, possibly due to a read error. This chain uses TRBV19 with TRBJ2-5; TRBD1 might be the D (7 bases). The CDR3 covers 12 residues. From germline, CDR1 is LNHDA and CDR2 SQIVND (reference sequence). CDR3 sequence: CASSQGGETQYF. CDR3 sequence (DNA): TGCGCCAGCAGCCAGGGGGGAGAGACCCAGTACTTC.

The chain has TRBV27 and TRBJ1-1; D is uncertain. V was cut by 3 bases and J by 4 bases, with 9 bases left in between. The germline gives CDR1 MNHEY, CDR2 SMNVEV (reference sequence). The CDR3 has 13 amino acids. DNA for the CDR3: TGTGCCAGCAGTTTCTCCCGCAGCACTGAAGCTTTCTTT. Translated: CASSFSRSTEAFF.

CDR3 sequence: CASSLERQGSSETQYF. In nucleotides, the CDR3 is TGTGCCAGCAGCTTAGAGAGACAGGGGAGTTCGGAGACCCAGTACTTC. This rearrangement joins TRBV7-2 to TRBJ2-5; 8 bases are shared with TRBD1. J was trimmed by 5 bases and V by 1 base; bases with no gene match: 9. The CDR3 runs to 16 residues. CDR1 and CDR2 from the germline V gene are SGHTA and FQGNSA.

This sequence joins TRBV9 and TRBJ2-3; 9 bases map to TRBD2. Trimming removed 0 bases from V and 5 bases from J; junction bases left unmatched: 10. This CDR3 has 17 residues. Per the germline V gene, CDR1 is SGDLS and CDR2 is YYNGEE. CDR3 sequence: CASSVEPRGGPVDTQYF. The CDR3, as DNA: TGTGCCAGCAGCGTAGAACCGCGGGGGGGCCCGGTAGATACGCAGTATTTT.

The chain links TRBV7-9 to TRBJ1-4; a possible D gene is TRBD1 (5 bases). Per the germline V gene, CDR1 is SEHNR and CDR2 is FQNEAQ (reference sequence). This CDR3 has 13 amino acids. Trimming took 0 bases from V and 7 from J, leaving 6 bases between them. CDR3 coding DNA: TGTGCCAGCAGCTTAGCTGACAGTGAAAAACTGTTTTTT. Translated: CASSLADSEKLFF. Using reference TRBV7-9 and TRBJ1-4 for the parts outside the CDR3, the full variable domain is DTGVSQNPRHKITKRGQNVTFRCDPISEHNRLYWYRQTLGQGPEFLTYFQNEAQLEKSRLLSDRFSAERPKGSFSTLEIQRTEQGDSAMYLCASSLADSEKLFFGSGTQLSVL.